This is a list of T cell receptor beta chains from one sample in a study of memory B cells and T cells in multiple sclerosis. Antigen specificity for these receptors is unknown. Sequenced by immunoSEQ multiplex PCR; TCRdb stores in-frame clones only, minus some. The sample records 35,000 to 55,000 clones, approximately 80% being singletons. The sequencing sample was made of PBMCs from blood kept in culture. These receptor sequences come from a human donor with multiple sclerosis. Each CDR3 is given with its conserved first and last residue. Fields, in order: clone size, V gene, D gene, J gene, CDR3 DNA, CDR3 protein. A D gene is named only where the DNA matches it firmly. For some rows the clone size is stated as once, few or many, or as a class when expanded; others skip it.

-	TRBV30	-	TRBJ2-5	TGTGCCTGGAGTTCTAGGGGGGAGACCCAGTACTTC	CAWSSRGETQYF
once	TRBV5-8	-	TRBJ1-4	TGTGCCAGCAACTTAGGCAGCGGGGGTGAAAACCTGTTTTTT	CASNLGSGGENLFF
-	TRBV6-5	TRBD1	TRBJ1-2	TGTGCCAGCAGTTACTCGGGACAGCTTAACTATGGCTACACCTTC	CASSYSGQLNYGYTF
-	TRBV5-6	-	TRBJ1-3	TGTGCCAGCAGCTCCCGGGGGTTTGGGGCCAACTCTGGAAACACCATATATTTT	CASSSRGFGANSGNTIYF
-	TRBV28	-	TRBJ2-1	TGTGCCAGCAGTCCCTCGGAGAATGAGCAGTTCTTC	CASSPSENEQFF
-	TRBV13	-	TRBJ2-1	TGTGCCAGCAGCTTCCGGACCGGGAACAATGAGCAGTTCTTC	CASSFRTGNNEQFF
-	TRBV19	TRBD2	TRBJ2-7	TGTGCCAGTAGTTCGTCGGGGGGGGCGCACTACGAGCAGTACTTC	CASSSSGGAHYEQYF
-	TRBV2	TRBD1	TRBJ1-2	TGTGCCAGCAGAACAGGGGGCTACGGCTACACCTTC	CASRTGGYGYTF
-	TRBV6-1	-	TRBJ1-2	TGTGCCAGCAGTGAAGTGGGACTAGGCTATGGCTACACCTTC	CASSEVGLGYGYTF
-	TRBV20-1	-	TRBJ2-1	TGCAGTGCTAGAGTGGCCGAGCAGTTCTTC	CSARVAEQFF
-	TRBV6-5	-	TRBJ2-1	TGTGCCAGCAGGGTCCGCCAAATTCCTAACAATGAGCAGTTCTTC	CASRVRQIPNNEQFF
-	TRBV5-6	TRBD1	TRBJ2-3	TGTGCCAGCAGCTTGGGTTCACAGGGGTATGCCACAGATACGCAGTATTTT	CASSLGSQGYATDTQYF
-	TRBV5-1	TRBD1	TRBJ2-1	TGCGCCAGCAGCTCGACAGGGGGTTTCTACAATGAGCAGTTCTTC	CASSSTGGFYNEQFF
-	TRBV5-1	TRBD2	TRBJ2-5	TGCGCCAGCAGCCATGGGACTAGCGGGTACCAAGAGACCCAGTACTTC	CASSHGTSGYQETQYF
-	TRBV6-5	-	TRBJ1-2	TGTGCCAGCAGTTATCGACAGAATTATGGCTACACCTTC	CASSYRQNYGYTF
-	TRBV7-9	TRBD2	TRBJ2-1	TGTGCCAGCAGCAATGGGGGGGTCAGCGGTAATGAGCAGTTCTTC	CASSNGGVSGNEQFF
-	TRBV27	TRBD1	TRBJ1-4	TGTGCCAGCAGTGGAAGGGGGCTTGGTAATGAAAAACTGTTTTTT	CASSGRGLGNEKLFF
-	TRBV19	TRBD1	TRBJ1-6	TGTGCCAGTAGTGCCCCCGGGACAGTATATAATTCACCCCTCCACTTT	CASSAPGTVYNSPLHF
-	TRBV6-1	TRBD1	TRBJ1-2	TGTGCCAGCAGGGACAGGGGACAGGATGGCTACACCTTC	CASRDRGQDGYTF
few	TRBV21-1	-	TRBJ1-1	TGTGCCAGCAGCAGGGGTAGCACTGAAGCTTTCTTT	CASSRGSTEAFF
-	TRBV19	-	TRBJ1-2	TGTGCCACCCCCGGGAGCGGCGGCTACACCTTC	CATPGSGGYTF
-	TRBV2	-	TRBJ1-2	TGTGCCAGATTTAACAGGGAAGAGGGCTATGGCTACACCTTC	CARFNREEGYGYTF
-	TRBV30	TRBD1	TRBJ1-5	TGTGCCTGGACTGACAGGGGGCGTCGCAATCAGCCCCAGCATTTT	CAWTDRGRRNQPQHF
-	TRBV11-2	TRBD1	TRBJ2-5	TGTGCCAGCAGCTTATCGGGACAGGGGGAGACCCAGTACTTC	CASSLSGQGETQYF
once	TRBV4-2	-	TRBJ1-1	TGTGCCAGCAGCCAAGTGGGGGGGGCGAACACTGAAGCTTTCTTT	CASSQVGGANTEAFF
-	TRBV7-2	TRBD1	TRBJ2-2	TGTGCCAGCAGCTTAGCAGGGGGCGCGAACACCGGGGAGCTGTTTTTT	CASSLAGGANTGELFF
-	TRBV6-5	-	TRBJ1-1	TGTGCCAGCAGCCCCCATCTGAACACTGAAGCTTTCTTT	CASSPHLNTEAFF
-	TRBV5-1	-	TRBJ2-3	TGCGCCAGCAGTTGGGGATCGGGGGCAGATACGCAGTATTTT	CASSWGSGADTQYF
-	TRBV9	TRBD2	TRBJ2-1	TGTGCCAGCAGCATGGGACTAGCGGATTACAATGAGCAGTTCTTC	CASSMGLADYNEQFF
-	TRBV11-2	TRBD2	TRBJ2-7	TGTGCCAGCAGCTCGGGACTAGCGGGGTACGAGCAGTACTTC	CASSSGLAGYEQYF
-	TRBV7-9	-	TRBJ1-3	TGTGCCAGCAGTCCGGACGGATTAACCATATATTTT	CASSPDGLTIYF
once	TRBV7-9	TRBD2	TRBJ2-2	TGTGCCAGCAGCGTAGGGGGACTAGCGGGGGCGAACACCGGGGAGCTGTTTTTT	CASSVGGLAGANTGELFF
few	TRBV5-1	-	TRBJ1-6	TGCGCCAGCAGCTTGAATACGGGGGCTAGGGTTCTAGCCCTCCACTTT	CASSLNTGARVLALHF
-	TRBV5-1	TRBD1	TRBJ2-2	TGCGCCAGCAGCCCGGGACAGGGTTTCTTTTCGGCCGGGGAGCTGTTTTTT	CASSPGQGFFSAGELFF
-	TRBV5-5	TRBD1	TRBJ2-6	TGTGCCAGCAGCTTGGAAAGTGGACAGGGGGCGAAAGGGGCCAACGTCCTGACTTTC	CASSLESGQGAKGANVLTF
-	TRBV6-1	-	TRBJ1-1	TGTGCCAGCAGTGAAGTTGTGGTAGGAACTGAAGCTTTCTTT	CASSEVVVGTEAFF
-	TRBV28	-	TRBJ2-1	TGTGCCAGCAGTTTGGCGGGGCGCTACAATGAGCAGTTCTTC	CASSLAGRYNEQFF
-	TRBV10-3	TRBD2	TRBJ2-3	TGTGCCATCAGCCCCAGGGGAATTAGCGGGGGAGTCACAGATACGCAGTATTTT	CAISPRGISGGVTDTQYF
once	TRBV4-1	TRBD1	TRBJ2-5	TGCGCCAGCAGCCACCTTCCAGGACAGGGGGTAGAGACCCAGTACTTC	CASSHLPGQGVETQYF
-	TRBV27	TRBD1	TRBJ1-6	TGTGCCAGCAGCTTAGCGACGGGACAGTTCAATTCACCCCTCCACTTT	CASSLATGQFNSPLHF
few	TRBV19	TRBD1	TRBJ2-2	TGTGCCAGTAGTACACAGACAGGGGCGCCCGGGGAGCTGTTTTTT	CASSTQTGAPGELFF
-	TRBV19	TRBD1	TRBJ1-5	TGTGCCAGTACTTTTCGGACAGGGCTGGAGCCCCAGCATTTT	CASTFRTGLEPQHF
-	TRBV2	-	TRBJ2-2	TGTGCCAGCAGAGCTACAATTAACACCGGGGAGCTGTTTTTT	CASRATINTGELFF
-	TRBV5-4	-	TRBJ1-3	TGTGCCAGCAGCTCTCGACAGAGCTCTGGAAACACCATATATTTT	CASSSRQSSGNTIYF
few	TRBV18	-	TRBJ1-1	TGTGCCAGCTCACCACCCGGGCCCCAGAGCGAAGCTTTCTTT	CASSPPGPQSEAFF
-	TRBV7-8	TRBD2	TRBJ2-1	TGTGCCAGCAGCTTAGCGATGCGGGGGGGCCTGGATGAGCAGTTCTTC	CASSLAMRGGLDEQFF
-	TRBV28	TRBD2	TRBJ2-5	TGTGCCAGCAGTCCTTGGACTAGCGGGGGGTTAGAAGAGACCCAGTACTTC	CASSPWTSGGLEETQYF
-	TRBV7-9	TRBD1	TRBJ2-5	TGTGCCAGCAGCTTAGAGAAGGACAGGGGCGTTGGCCAAGAGACCCAGTACTTC	CASSLEKDRGVGQETQYF
-	TRBV11-1	-	TRBJ2-5	TGTGCCAGCAGCGCAACAGGGCACCAAGAGACCCAGTACTTC	CASSATGHQETQYF
-	TRBV30	-	TRBJ2-7	TGTGCCTGGAGTGCCCGACAGGATTACGAGCAGTACTTC	CAWSARQDYEQYF
-	TRBV11-2	-	TRBJ2-2	TGTGCCAGCAGCTTTGGATTCCCCGGGGAGCTGTTTTTT	CASSFGFPGELFF
-	TRBV29-1	-	TRBJ1-4	TGCAGCGTTTCCCTGGACAGAACCAATGAAAAACTGTTTTTT	CSVSLDRTNEKLFF
few	TRBV20-1	-	TRBJ2-5	TGCAGTGCTAGGGGCCGGGAGACCCAGTACTTC	CSARGRETQYF
-	TRBV2	-	TRBJ1-2	TGTGCCAGCAGTGAACAACAGGGTAGCTATGGCTACACCTTC	CASSEQQGSYGYTF
-	TRBV5-1	-	TRBJ1-6	TGCGCCAGCAGCTTGTTTTCCGCATCCAGGACAGCCAATTCACCCCTCCACTTT	CASSLFSASRTANSPLHF
-	TRBV10-3	TRBD1	TRBJ1-2	TGTGCCATCAGGGGGACAGGGGGCGCGGACTATGGCTACACCTTC	CAIRGTGGADYGYTF
-	TRBV6-5	TRBD2	TRBJ2-3	TGTGCCAGCAGTTACTCAGGGACTAGCGGAGGGTATACGCAGTATTTT	CASSYSGTSGGYTQYF
-	TRBV28	-	TRBJ1-5	TGTGCCAGCAGTTTGCGGGCGCTGAGTCAGCCCCAGCATTTT	CASSLRALSQPQHF
-	TRBV5-4	-	TRBJ2-5	TGTGCCAGCAGCTTGTGGACTGGCGAGACCCAGTACTTC	CASSLWTGETQYF